The subject of this entry is one T cell receptor (beta chain). As yet, its antigen is unknown. Researchers prepared the TCRbeta library using unique molecular identifiers, the study reports. TCRdb recomputed calls from the PCR reads with MiXCR, one row per CDR3 protein. The repertoire holds around 90,000 distinct CDR3 sequences, with roughly a sixth as singletons. This specimen comes from a study of T-cell reconstitution after alpha-beta-depleted transplantation in children. Findings of the study overall: Elevated TCRbeta diversity at day 60 was traced, in some patients, to surviving recipient T cells and thymic progenitors. Expanded clones from the graft, numbering several hundred, reportedly supplied alpha-beta T cells about two months after transplant.

The germline CDR1 and CDR2 sequences are LNHDA and SQIVND (reference sequence). The CDR3 sequence is 13 residues long. V was trimmed by 1 base and J by 4 bases, leaving 8 bases between them. The TCR was taken from a male patient between 2 and 10 years old who had a stem cell transplant for acute lymphoblastic leukemia, so the T cells may come from the graft donor. This sample comprised PBMCs, mostly from graft donor cells, obtained 180 days after TCRalphabeta/CD19-depleted stem cell transplant. V and J are TRBV19 and TRBJ2-7; unclear D gene. CDR3 protein: CASSIAGAYEQYF. The CDR3 bases are TGTGCCAGTAGTATAGCTGGCGCATACGAGCAGTACTTC.